The 13 T cell receptor beta chains below come from one sample, sequenced in a study of human T cells and chemical hapten exposure. TCRdb re-called the RACE reads with MiXCR, one entry per CDR3 protein. The data show 150,000 to 200,000 distinct CDR3 sequences, with around 25% seen just once and 2.5% held by the top ten. Time point defined: patch test 3, about 24 weeks after DPC sensitization. Treatment specified: therapeutic diphenylcyclopropenone sensitization with weekly scalp DPC. This sample comprised whole blood, obtained in connection with sensitization to the hapten diphenylcyclopropenone (DPC). Receptor source: a woman between 40 and 50 years old with alopecia areata. Some clones in this sample may be carry-over from other donors' samples.

This chain joins TRBV29-1 and TRBJ1-1, with a possible D match to TRBD1 (6 bases). The CDR3 spans 14 residues. Trimming cost V 7 bases and J 1 base, with 16 bases left between them. Germline V gene sequence: CDR1 SQVTM, CDR2 ANQGSEA. The CDR3 coding sequence is TGCAGCGGAGTCCGAGGGACAACGAACACTGAAGCTTTCTTT. The encoded protein is CSGVRGTTNTEAFF. The entire variable domain, with the rest obtained from reference TRBV29-1 and TRBJ1-1, is as follows: SAVISQKPSRDICQRGTSLTIQCQVDSQVTMMFWYRQQPGQSLTLIATANQGSEATYESGFVIDKFPISRPNLTFSTLTVSNMSPEDSSIYLCSGVRGTTNTEAFFGQGTRLTVV.

This chain joins TRBV28 and TRBJ2-1; TRBD2 matches 15 bases. The CDR3 is 17 amino acids. Looked up from germline, CDR1 is MDHEN and CDR2 is SYDVKM. J lost 7 bases, V lost 7 bases, and 11 bases had no gene match. The DNA of the CDR3 is TGTGCCAGCAACCCCTTCTTGGGGACTAGCGGGAGGAATGAGCAGTTCTTC. This encodes CASNPFLGTSGRNEQFF.

This rearrangement joins TRBV28 to TRBJ1-6, with D perhaps TRBD1 (5 bases). The CDR3 contains 12 residues. The ends were cut back, 6 bases at V and 15 bases at J, with 15 bases in the middle. In germline, CDR1 is MDHEN, CDR2 SYDVKM. The CDR3, as DNA: TGTGCCAGCAGCCTGGGGGTCTTCCTCCTCCACTTT. Residues: CASSLGVFLLHF.

This clonotype was seen more than once but under ten times. J is TRBJ2-1 and V is TRBV5-1, with TRBD2 as a possible D gene (6 bases). The CDR3 length is 13 residues. The ends were cut back, 4 bases at V and 4 bases at J, with 9 bases in the middle. Germline V CDR1 and CDR2: SGHRS, YFSETQ. CDR3: CASSGGSYNEQFF. The CDR3 DNA reads TGCGCCAGCAGCGGGGGGTCTTACAATGAGCAGTTCTTC.

This clonotype showed up just a few times. This chain uses TRBV5-8 with TRBJ2-3, with TRBD2 matching over 9 bases. Germline V gene sequence: CDR1 SGHTS, CDR2 YDEGEE. The CDR3 spans 17 residues. Trimming at V came to 1 base and at J to 0 bases, leaving 6 bases not matched to a gene. CDR3 region: CASSLSLTSGSTDTQYF. The CDR3 nucleotides read TGTGCCAGCAGCTTGTCCCTGACTAGCGGTAGCACAGATACGCAGTATTTT.

The chain couples TRBV6-5 to TRBJ1-4, with D unclear. Trimming left V 2 bases short and J 3 bases short, with 4 bases between. Looked up from germline, CDR1 is MNHEY and CDR2 is SVGAGI. The CDR3 extends over 13 amino acids. CDR3 amino acids: CASSYTANEKLFF. CDR3 in DNA: TGTGCCAGCAGTTACACGGCTAATGAAAAACTGTTTTTT.

This clonotype appeared a few times. The chain employs TRBV29-1 and TRBJ2-3; 8 positions agree with TRBD1. The CDR3 runs 14 residues. V shed 4 bases, J shed 1 base, and the junction held 4 bases outside the gene matches. Germline CDR1 is SQVTM and CDR2 is ANQGSEA. CDR3 sequence: CSVGGQVGTDTQYF. For the CDR3, the DNA is TGCAGCGTTGGGGGACAGGTCGGCACAGATACGCAGTATTTT.

Only a few counts were recorded for this clonotype. J is TRBJ2-1 and V is TRBV28; 8 bases line up with TRBD2. CDR1 MDHEN and CDR2 SYDVKM come from the germline V gene. This CDR3 is 16 amino acids long. V shed 2 bases, J shed 8 bases, and the junction held 11 bases outside the gene matches. The CDR3 sequence is CASSLVLLAGIYEQFF. The CDR3 DNA is TGTGCCAGCAGTTTAGTCCTCCTAGCGGGTATCTATGAGCAGTTCTTC.

This clonotype was seen only a few times. This chain links TRBV30 with TRBJ1-1, with TRBD1 matching 10 bases. CDR1 and CDR2 from the germline V gene are GTSNPN and SVGIG (reference sequence). V shed 5 bases, J shed 7 bases, and the junction held 7 bases outside the gene matches. The CDR3 totals 13 residues. This CDR3 is CAWAGQGIFEAFF. In nucleotides, the CDR3 is TGTGCCTGGGCGGGACAGGGGATTTTTGAAGCTTTCTTT.

The chain joins TRBV28 to TRBJ2-1; D ambiguous. Germline loops: CDR1 MDHEN, CDR2 SYDVKM. This CDR3 has 16 residues. The germline V and J ends were trimmed by 6 bases and 0 bases, with 15 bases remaining between them. The CDR3 sequence: CASSPVTPSSYNEQFF. CDR3 DNA sequence: TGTGCCAGCAGCCCCGTCACTCCTTCCTCCTACAATGAGCAGTTCTTC.

This clonotype was found a few times. The chain has TRBV18 and TRBJ2-7; the D gene is possibly TRBD2 (5 bases). Trimming removed 8 bases at V and 2 bases at J, with 13 bases between. This CDR3 has 13 amino acids. Germline values: CDR1 KGHSH, CDR2 LQKENI. The CDR3 nucleotides read TGTGCCAGCACCCTGACGGGGACCTACGAGCAGTACTTC. Protein: CASTLTGTYEQYF.

This clonotype was recorded a few times. This chain connects TRBV28 to TRBJ2-3; 7 bases align to TRBD2. Germline CDR1 is MDHEN and CDR2 is SYDVKM. CDR3 size: 14 residues. With 5 bases clipped from V and 4 bases from J, the junction kept 6 bases outside the gene matches. CDR3 sequence reads: CASSRTSWADTQYF. The CDR3 bases are TGTGCCAGCAGTCGGACTAGTTGGGCAGATACGCAGTATTTT.

This clonotype was seen a handful of times. The V gene is TRBV7-8, the J gene TRBJ1-2; D gene ambiguous. This CDR3 is built from 12 residues. Germline values: CDR1 SGHVS, CDR2 FQNEAQ. V dropped 6 bases and J dropped 8 bases, with 13 bases sitting between them. This chain's CDR3 is CASRLREGGYTF. The CDR3 DNA reads TGTGCCAGCAGATTGAGAGAGGGCGGCTACACCTTC.